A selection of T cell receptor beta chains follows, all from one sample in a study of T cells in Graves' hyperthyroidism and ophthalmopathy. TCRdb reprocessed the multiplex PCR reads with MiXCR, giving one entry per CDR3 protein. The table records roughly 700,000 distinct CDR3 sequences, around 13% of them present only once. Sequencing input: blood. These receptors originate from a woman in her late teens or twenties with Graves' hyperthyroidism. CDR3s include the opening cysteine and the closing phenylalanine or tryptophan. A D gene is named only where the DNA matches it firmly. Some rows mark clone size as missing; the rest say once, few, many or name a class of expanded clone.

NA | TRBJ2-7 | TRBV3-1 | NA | CASSRMGEQYF | TGTGCCAGCAGCCGTATGGGCGAGCAGTACTTC
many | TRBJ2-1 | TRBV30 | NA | CAWMTGSTGNEQFF | TGTGCCTGGATGACCGGGAGCACCGGGAATGAGCAGTTCTTC
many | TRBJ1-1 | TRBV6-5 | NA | CASSYDELMNTEAFF | TGTGCCAGCAGTTACGACGAGCTCATGAACACTGAAGCTTTCTTT
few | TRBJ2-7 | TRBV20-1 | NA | CSARVGQSSYEQYF | TGCAGTGCTAGAGTCGGCCAAAGCTCCTACGAGCAGTACTTC
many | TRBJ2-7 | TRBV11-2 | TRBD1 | CASRSPGQGNEQYF | TGTGCCAGCAGGTCCCCGGGACAGGGGAACGAGCAGTACTTC
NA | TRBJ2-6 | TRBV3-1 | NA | CASSQVSPKSLGANVLTF | TGTGCCAGCAGCCAAGTAAGCCCCAAGTCTCTCGGGGCCAACGTCCTGACTTTC
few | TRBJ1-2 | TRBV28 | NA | CASSLRMGIYGYTF | TGTGCCAGCAGTTTAAGGATGGGGATCTATGGCTACACCTTC
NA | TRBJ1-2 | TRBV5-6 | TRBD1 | CASSPWTGVGYTF | TGTGCCAGCAGCCCGTGGACAGGCGTCGGCTACACCTTC
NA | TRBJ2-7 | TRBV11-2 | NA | CASSDISGYSSYEQYF | TGTGCCAGCAGCGATATTAGTGGGTATAGCTCCTACGAGCAGTACTTC
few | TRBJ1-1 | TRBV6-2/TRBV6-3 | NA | CASSSSSGRAPYGAFF | TGTGCCAGCAGTTCCTCATCAGGGAGGGCCCCTTATGGAGCTTTCTTT
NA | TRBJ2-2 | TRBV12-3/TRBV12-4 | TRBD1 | CASRPRDRNTGELFF | TGTGCCAGCAGACCCCGGGACAGAAATACCGGGGAGCTGTTTTTT
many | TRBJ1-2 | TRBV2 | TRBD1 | CASSLTGNGGYTF | TGTGCCAGCAGTTTGACAGGGAATGGGGGCTACACCTTC
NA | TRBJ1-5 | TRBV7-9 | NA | CASSHTLGGNQPQHF | TGTGCCAGCAGCCACACCCTGGGGGGAAATCAGCCCCAGCATTTT
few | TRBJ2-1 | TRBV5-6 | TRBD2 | CASSRTSGRSSYNEQFF | TGTGCCAGCAGCAGGACTAGCGGGAGGAGCTCCTACAATGAGCAGTTCTTC
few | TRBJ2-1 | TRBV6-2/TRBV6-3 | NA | CASSNSHTPYNEQFF | TGTGCCAGCAGTAACTCTCATACCCCCTACAATGAGCAGTTCTTC
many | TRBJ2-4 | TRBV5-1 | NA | CASSLEHGAKNIQYF | TGCGCCAGCAGCTTGGAACACGGGGCCAAAAACATTCAGTACTTC
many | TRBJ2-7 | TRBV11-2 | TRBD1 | CASSFYTGESYEQYF | TGTGCCAGCAGCTTCTATACAGGGGAAAGCTACGAGCAGTACTTC
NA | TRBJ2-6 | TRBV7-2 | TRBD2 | CASSLLAGDLSGANVLTF | TGTGCCAGCAGCCTACTAGCGGGAGACCTCTCTGGGGCCAACGTCCTGACTTTC
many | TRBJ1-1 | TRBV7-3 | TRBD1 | CASSLKDRGKVSTEAFF | TGTGCCAGCAGCTTAAAGGACAGGGGTAAGGTGAGCACTGAAGCTTTCTTT
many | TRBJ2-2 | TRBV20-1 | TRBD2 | CSARDTSSGKFTGELFF | TGCAGTGCTAGAGATACGAGTAGCGGGAAATTCACCGGGGAGCTGTTTTTT
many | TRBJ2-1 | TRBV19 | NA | CASAERGGHSLTYNEQFF | TGTGCCAGTGCCGAAAGGGGAGGACACTCCCTTACCTACAATGAGCAGTTCTTC
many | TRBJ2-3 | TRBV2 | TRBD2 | CASRGPGGIADTQYF | TGTGCCAGCAGAGGTCCGGGAGGGATTGCAGATACGCAGTATTTT
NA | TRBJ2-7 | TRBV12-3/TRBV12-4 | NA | CASSLLSGPGRKAYEQYF | TGTGCCAGCAGTTTATTATCCGGGCCGGGACGTAAAGCCTACGAGCAGTACTTC
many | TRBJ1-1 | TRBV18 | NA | CASSPYLGFTEAFF | TGTGCCAGCTCACCTTACCTGGGCTTCACTGAAGCTTTCTTT
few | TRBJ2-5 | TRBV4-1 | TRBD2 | CASSRSGTSQETQYF | TGCGCCAGCAGCCGATCAGGGACTAGCCAAGAGACCCAGTACTTC
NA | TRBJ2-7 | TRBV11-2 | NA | CASSWGWGRGHEQYF | TGTGCCAGCAGCTGGGGATGGGGGAGAGGTCACGAGCAGTACTTC
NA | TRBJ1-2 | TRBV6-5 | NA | CASSYRRPTGPLVGYTF | TGTGCCAGCAGTTACCGTCGCCCAACGGGGCCTCTGGTCGGCTACACCTTC
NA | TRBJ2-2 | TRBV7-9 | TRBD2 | CASTPRTSGSPYTGELFF | TGTGCCAGCACCCCCCGGACTAGCGGGAGCCCGTACACCGGGGAGCTGTTTTTT
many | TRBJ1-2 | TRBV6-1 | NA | CASSFWDGDYGYTF | TGTGCCAGCAGTTTTTGGGACGGCGACTATGGCTACACCTTC
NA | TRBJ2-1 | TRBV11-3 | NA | CASQQLLLEGHYNEQFF | TGTGCCAGCCAGCAGCTTTTATTGGAAGGACACTACAATGAGCAGTTCTTC
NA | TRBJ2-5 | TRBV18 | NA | CASSPPGWKTQYF | TGTGCCAGCTCACCACCGGGGTGGAAGACCCAGTACTTC
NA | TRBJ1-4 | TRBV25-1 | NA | CASSQFMGGHEKLFF | TGTGCCAGCAGCCAGTTCATGGGGGGCCATGAAAAACTGTTTTTT
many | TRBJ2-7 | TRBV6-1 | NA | CASTTGEGSSEQYF | TGTGCCAGCACCACAGGGGAGGGGTCTAGCGAGCAGTACTTC
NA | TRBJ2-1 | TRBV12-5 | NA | CASGLGWGPGNEQFF | TGTGCTAGTGGTTTGGGATGGGGCCCGGGCAATGAGCAGTTCTTC
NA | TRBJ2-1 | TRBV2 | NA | CASSDRGVGEQFF | TGTGCCAGCAGTGATCGTGGAGTTGGTGAGCAGTTCTTC
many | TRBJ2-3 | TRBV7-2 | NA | CASSFVGTDTQYF | TGTGCCAGCAGCTTTGTGGGTACAGATACGCAGTATTTT
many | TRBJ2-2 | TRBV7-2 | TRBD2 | CASSLGGSSGELFF | TGTGCCAGCAGCTTGGGAGGGAGTAGCGGGGAGCTGTTTTTT
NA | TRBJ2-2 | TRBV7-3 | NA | CASSLLAASVTGELFF | TGTGCCAGCAGCTTACTTGCAGCTTCCGTCACCGGGGAGCTGTTTTTT
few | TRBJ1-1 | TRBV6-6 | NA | CASSYSPFGGSTEAFF | TGTGCCAGCAGTTACTCCCCCTTTGGTGGGAGCACTGAAGCTTTCTTT
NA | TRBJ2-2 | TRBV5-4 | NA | CASSFGLGGELFF | TGTGCCAGCAGCTTTGGCTTAGGCGGGGAGCTGTTTTTT
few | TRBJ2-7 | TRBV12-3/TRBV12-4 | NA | CASSYREYSYEQYF | TGTGCCAGCAGTTACAGGGAATATTCCTACGAGCAGTACTTC
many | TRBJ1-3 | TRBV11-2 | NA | CASSLSGVDGTIYF | TGTGCCAGCAGCTTAAGTGGGGTGGATGGCACCATATATTTT
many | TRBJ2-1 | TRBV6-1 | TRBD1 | CASNTGGAYNEQFF | TGTGCCAGCAATACAGGGGGCGCGTACAATGAGCAGTTCTTC
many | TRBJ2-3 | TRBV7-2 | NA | CASSLVARGTDTQYF | TGTGCCAGCAGCTTAGTAGCCCGGGGCACAGATACGCAGTATTTT
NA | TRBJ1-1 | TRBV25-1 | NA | CAASENRESGEAFF | TGTGCCGCATCGGAAAACAGGGAGAGTGGTGAAGCTTTCTTT
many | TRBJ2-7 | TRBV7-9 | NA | CASSLDAYEQYF | TGTGCCAGCAGCTTGGATGCCTACGAGCAGTACTTC
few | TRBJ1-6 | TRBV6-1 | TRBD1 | CASSPQGQGIYSPLHF | TGTGCCAGCAGTCCCCAAGGACAGGGGATTTATTCACCCCTCCACTTT
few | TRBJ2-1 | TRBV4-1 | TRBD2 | CASSQGARGGSYNEQFF | TGCGCCAGCAGCCAAGGGGCCCGGGGGGGCTCCTACAATGAGCAGTTCTTC
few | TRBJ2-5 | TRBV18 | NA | CASSPLGVSETQYF | TGTGCCAGCTCACCACTGGGGGTGTCGGAGACCCAGTACTTC
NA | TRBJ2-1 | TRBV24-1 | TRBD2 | CATSDLGDSGTSSYNEQFF | TGTGCCACCAGTGATTTGGGGGATAGCGGGACGAGCTCCTACAATGAGCAGTTCTTC
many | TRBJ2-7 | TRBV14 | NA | CASSPRSPRVYEQYF | TGTGCCAGCAGCCCAAGATCACCGCGTGTCTACGAGCAGTACTTC
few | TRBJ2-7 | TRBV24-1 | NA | CATSDLKGSSYEQYF | TGTGCCACCAGTGATTTGAAGGGGAGCTCCTACGAGCAGTACTTC
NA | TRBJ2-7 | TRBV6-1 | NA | CASSLKFYEQYF | TGTGCCAGCAGTTTAAAGTTCTACGAGCAGTACTTC
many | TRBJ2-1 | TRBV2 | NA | CASRDPGGPGSEQFF | TGTGCCAGCAGGGATCCAGGGGGGCCAGGCTCAGAGCAGTTCTTC